These T cell receptor beta chains were read from a single sample in a study of T-cell reconstitution after alpha-beta-depleted transplantation in children. TCRdb ran MiXCR on the PCR reads and lists one entry per CDR3 protein. The sample has around 250,000 distinct CDR3 sequences, about 25% seen once. The source was PBMCs, collected before TCRalphabeta/CD19-depleted stem cell transplant. The receptors were gathered from a girl aged 2-15 years with Fanconi anemia, due to receive a stem cell transplant. Each CDR3 is given with its conserved first and last residue. Fields, in order: CDR3 protein, CDR3 DNA, D gene, J gene, clone size, V gene. D genes are given only for firm matches. Expanded clones are given a class, and other clones once, few, many or no size at all.

CASSLGQGAETQYF,TGTGCCAGCAGTTTGGGGCAGGGGGCTGAGACCCAGTACTTC,TRBD1,TRBJ2-5,.,TRBV12-3/TRBV12-4
CASSLGLARGNIQYF,TGTGCCAGCAGCTTAGGACTAGCTAGGGGAAACATTCAGTACTTC,TRBD2,TRBJ2-4,.,TRBV7-2
CASSEFFGRYSYNEQFF,TGTGCCAGCAGTGAATTTTTTGGAAGGTACTCCTACAATGAGCAGTTCTTC,.,TRBJ2-1,.,TRBV25-1
CASSFWGDLNYGYTF,TGTGCCAGCAGTTTCTGGGGTGACCTAAACTATGGCTACACCTTC,.,TRBJ1-2,few,TRBV12-3/TRBV12-4
CSARETGVEQYF,TGCAGTGCTAGAGAAACAGGGGTCGAGCAGTACTTC,TRBD1,TRBJ2-7,few,TRBV20-1
CASSPTSHPAEQYF,TGCGCCAGCAGCCCAACTAGTCACCCAGCCGAGCAGTACTTC,.,TRBJ2-7,.,TRBV4-1
CASRTIAGVIYEQYF,TGCGCCAGCAGGACAATAGCGGGGGTCATCTACGAGCAGTACTTC,TRBD2,TRBJ2-7,.,TRBV5-1
CASSLGTARSAFF,TGTGCCAGCAGCTTAGGGACTGCGAGAAGCGCTTTCTTT,.,TRBJ1-1,few,TRBV13
CASTSGLAGVEQYF,TGTGCCAGCACCTCGGGACTAGCGGGGGTCGAGCAGTACTTC,TRBD2,TRBJ2-7,many,TRBV12-3/TRBV12-4
CSVAWGQGEQETQYF,TGCAGCGTTGCTTGGGGACAGGGCGAGCAAGAGACCCAGTACTTC,TRBD1,TRBJ2-5,many,TRBV29-1
CASSETNRGGETQYF,TGTGCCAGCAGCGAAACAAACAGGGGAGGAGAGACCCAGTACTTC,.,TRBJ2-5,many,TRBV12-3/TRBV12-4
CASSQDEAGLATNEQFF,TGTGCCAGCAGCCAAGATGAGGCGGGACTAGCTACGAATGAGCAGTTCTTC,TRBD2,TRBJ2-1,few,TRBV14
CASRLDRLGEQYF,TGTGCCAGCAGGTTGGACAGGTTGGGCGAGCAGTACTTC,TRBD1,TRBJ2-7,many,TRBV7-2
CASSYSTGETYNEQFF,TGTGCCAGCAGTTACTCGACAGGTGAGACCTACAATGAGCAGTTCTTC,.,TRBJ2-1,.,TRBV6-5
CATQLAGVPYEQYF,TGTGCCACCCAACTAGCGGGAGTTCCCTACGAGCAGTACTTC,TRBD2,TRBJ2-7,few,TRBV6-1
CASSDFKAGDNEQFF,TGTGCCAGCAGTGACTTCAAAGCCGGAGACAATGAGCAGTTCTTC,.,TRBJ2-1,many,TRBV28
CASSLPQADEQFF,TGTGCCAGCAGCTTACCCCAGGCCGATGAGCAGTTCTTC,.,TRBJ2-1,many,TRBV13
CSATQDSRGYEQYF,TGCAGTGCTACACAGGACTCGAGGGGGTACGAGCAGTACTTC,.,TRBJ2-7,many,TRBV20-1
CSASERGWHEQFF,TGCAGTGCTTCCGAGCGGGGGTGGCATGAGCAGTTCTTC,TRBD2,TRBJ2-1,.,TRBV20-1
CASSVLELYGELFF,TGTGCCAGCAGCGTCCTTGAGCTGTACGGGGAGCTGTTTTTT,.,TRBJ2-2,many,TRBV9
CASSSGPAGYEQYF,TGTGCCAGCAGCTCGGGACCAGCAGGCTACGAGCAGTACTTC,.,TRBJ2-7,few,TRBV7-2
CSAHRDFYEQYF,TGCAGTGCTCACCGGGACTTTTACGAGCAGTACTTC,.,TRBJ2-7,.,TRBV20-1
CASSRESPGEQYF,TGTGCCAGCAGCCGCGAGTCACCGGGGGAGCAGTACTTC,.,TRBJ2-7,many,TRBV7-3
CASSELGSATYEQYF,TGTGCCAGCAGTGAACTGGGAAGCGCAACCTACGAGCAGTACTTC,.,TRBJ2-7,.,TRBV2
CASSRQGVVYEQYF,TGTGCCAGCAGCCGACAGGGGGTGGTCTACGAGCAGTACTTC,TRBD1,TRBJ2-7,.,TRBV6-1
CASPHGTSGYNEQFF,TGTGCCAGCCCACACGGGACTAGCGGCTACAATGAGCAGTTCTTC,TRBD2,TRBJ2-1,.,TRBV27
CASSPRTGGTYEQYF,TGTGCCAGCAGCCCTCGGACAGGGGGCACCTACGAGCAGTACTTC,TRBD1,TRBJ2-7,.,TRBV14
CASSADRVESGYNEQFF,TGTGCCAGCAGTGCCGACAGGGTCGAATCGGGCTACAATGAGCAGTTCTTC,TRBD1,TRBJ2-1,.,TRBV6-2/TRBV6-3
CASSLISSGETQYF,TGTGCCAGCAGCTTAATTAGTAGTGGGGAGACCCAGTACTTC,.,TRBJ2-5,.,TRBV7-6
CATSSPLASEQFF,TGTGCCACCAGCTCTCCCCTAGCAAGTGAGCAGTTCTTC,.,TRBJ2-1,many,TRBV15
CSVETRVPYEQYF,TGCAGCGTTGAGACCAGGGTGCCCTACGAGCAGTACTTC,.,TRBJ2-7,.,TRBV29-1
CASTRGGPAGVNSYEQYF,TGTGCCAGCACCCGGGGAGGACCAGCGGGAGTTAATTCCTACGAGCAGTACTTC,TRBD2,TRBJ2-7,.,TRBV7-8
CASSFLLGGQGLYEQYF,TGTGCCAGCAGCTTTCTGCTCGGGGGACAGGGCCTCTACGAGCAGTACTTC,TRBD1,TRBJ2-7,.,TRBV7-2
CASSLSFRGRGGETQYF,TGTGCCAGCAGCTTGAGCTTCCGGGGGCGAGGTGGAGAGACCCAGTACTTC,.,TRBJ2-5,.,TRBV5-6
CSVWNTGELFF,TGCAGCGTGTGGAACACCGGGGAGCTGTTTTTT,.,TRBJ2-2,.,TRBV29-1
CASSLKGQGPSSTDTQYF,TGTGCCAGCAGCTTAAAGGGACAGGGGCCCTCCAGCACAGATACGCAGTATTTT,TRBD1,TRBJ2-3,.,TRBV7-3
CASSLGKTQYF,TGTGCCAGCAGCTTGGGAAAGACCCAGTACTTC,.,TRBJ2-5,many,TRBV5-6
CASSDYGWGNEQFF,TGTGCCAGCAGTGACTACGGATGGGGCAATGAGCAGTTCTTC,.,TRBJ2-1,few,TRBV25-1
CATSRERGRWDEAFF,TGTGCCACCAGCAGAGAAAGAGGCAGGTGGGATGAAGCTTTCTTT,.,TRBJ1-1,many,TRBV15
CASRQLAGLVETQYF,TGTGCCAGCAGGCAACTAGCGGGGCTTGTAGAGACCCAGTACTTC,TRBD2,TRBJ2-5,many,TRBV6-1
CAITGSGGASNEQFF,TGTGCCATCACGGGAAGCGGGGGGGCGTCCAATGAGCAGTTCTTC,TRBD2,TRBJ2-1,many,TRBV10-3
CASSLTSGRAGGEQYF,TGTGCCAGCAGTTTAACTAGCGGGAGGGCCGGGGGCGAGCAGTACTTC,TRBD2,TRBJ2-7,many,TRBV12-3/TRBV12-4
CASSYVRGDTQYF,TGTGCCAGCTCATACGTCAGGGGAGATACGCAGTATTTT,.,TRBJ2-3,few,TRBV18
CSATSIRSLPYEQYF,TGCAGTGCCACCTCCATCAGGTCCTTGCCCTACGAGCAGTACTTC,.,TRBJ2-7,.,TRBV20-1
CASGFGEQYF,TGTGCCAGCGGGTTTGGGGAGCAGTACTTC,.,TRBJ2-7,many,TRBV6-5
CSVDGQGLYEQYF,TGCAGCGTTGACGGGCAGGGACTCTACGAGCAGTACTTC,.,TRBJ2-7,many,TRBV29-1
CAITRQGEDYGYTF,TGTGCCATCACCCGGCAGGGGGAGGACTATGGCTACACCTTC,TRBD1,TRBJ1-2,many,TRBV10-3
CASSLARAGELFF,TGTGCCAGCAGCTTAGCTCGAGCCGGGGAGCTGTTTTTT,.,TRBJ2-2,.,TRBV13